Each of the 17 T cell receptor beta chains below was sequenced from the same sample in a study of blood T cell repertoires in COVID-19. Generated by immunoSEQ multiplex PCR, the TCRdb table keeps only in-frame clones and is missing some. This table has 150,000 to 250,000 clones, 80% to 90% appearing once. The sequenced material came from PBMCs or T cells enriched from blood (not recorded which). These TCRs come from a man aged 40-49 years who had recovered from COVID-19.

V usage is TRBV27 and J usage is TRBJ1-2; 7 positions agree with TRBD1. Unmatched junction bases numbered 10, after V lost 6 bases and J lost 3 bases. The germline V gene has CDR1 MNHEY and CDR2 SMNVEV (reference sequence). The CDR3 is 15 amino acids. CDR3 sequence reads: CASSKTGAIDYGYTF. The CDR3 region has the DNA TGTGCCAGCAGCAAAACAGGGGCCATAGACTATGGCTACACCTTC.

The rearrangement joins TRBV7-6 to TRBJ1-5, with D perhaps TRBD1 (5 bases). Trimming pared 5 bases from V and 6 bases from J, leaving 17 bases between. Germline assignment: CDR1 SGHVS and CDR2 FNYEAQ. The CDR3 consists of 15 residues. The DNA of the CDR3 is TGTGCCAGCAGCCCACTTGGGGGAGGCGGTCAGCCCCAGCATTTT. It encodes CASSPLGGGGQPQHF.

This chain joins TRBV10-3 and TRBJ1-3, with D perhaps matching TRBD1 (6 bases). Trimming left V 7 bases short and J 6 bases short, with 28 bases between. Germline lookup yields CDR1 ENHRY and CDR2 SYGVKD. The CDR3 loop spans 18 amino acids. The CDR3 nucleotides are TGTGCCATCACCCGCGACAAGACAGGCGATATTCGGGAAAACACCATATATTTT. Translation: CAITRDKTGDIRENTIYF.

CDR3 in DNA: TGCGCCAGCAGCCAAGATAAGAGCTCCTATAATTCACCCCTCCACTTT. As protein: CASSQDKSSYNSPLHF. The chain joins TRBV4-3 to TRBJ1-6; D ambiguous. The V and J ends lost 0 bases and 0 bases respectively, with 6 bases between them. The CDR3 extends over 16 amino acids. From germline, CDR1 is LGHNA and CDR2 YSLEER.

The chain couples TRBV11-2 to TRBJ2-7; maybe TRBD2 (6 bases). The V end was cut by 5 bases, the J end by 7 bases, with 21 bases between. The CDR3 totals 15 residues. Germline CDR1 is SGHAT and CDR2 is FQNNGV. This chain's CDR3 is CASSLPGEVVWEQYF. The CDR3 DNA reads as TGTGCCAGCAGCCTACCGGGGGAGGTCGTCTGGGAGCAGTACTTC. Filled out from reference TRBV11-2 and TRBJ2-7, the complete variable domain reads EAGVAQSPRYKIIEKRQSVAFWCNPISGHATLYWYQQILGQGPKLLIQFQNNGVVDDSQLPKDRFSAERLKGVDSTLKIQPAKLEDSAVYLCASSLPGEVVWEQYFGPGTRLTVT.

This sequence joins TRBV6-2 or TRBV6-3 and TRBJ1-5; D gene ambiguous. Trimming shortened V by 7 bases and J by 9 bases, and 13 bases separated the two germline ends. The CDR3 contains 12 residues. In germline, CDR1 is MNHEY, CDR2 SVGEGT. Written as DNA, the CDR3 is TGTGCCAGCAACTACTCCCCGGGGCCCCAGCATTTT. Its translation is CASNYSPGPQHF.

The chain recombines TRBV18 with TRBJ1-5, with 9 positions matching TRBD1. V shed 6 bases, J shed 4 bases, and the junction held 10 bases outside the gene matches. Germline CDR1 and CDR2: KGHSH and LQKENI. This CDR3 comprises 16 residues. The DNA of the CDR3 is TGTGCCAGCTCCCAACAGGGGGCCAAGGGGAATCAGCCCCAGCATTTT. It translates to CASSQQGAKGNQPQHF.

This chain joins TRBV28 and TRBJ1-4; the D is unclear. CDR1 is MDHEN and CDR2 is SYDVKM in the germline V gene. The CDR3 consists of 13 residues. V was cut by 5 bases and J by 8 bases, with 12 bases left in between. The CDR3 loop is CASSPGTGEKLFF. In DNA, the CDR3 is TGTGCCAGCAGTCCTGGAACGGGAGAAAAACTGTTTTTT.

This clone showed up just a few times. The CDR3 bases are TGCGCCAGCAGCCAAGATTGGGCCCTAAGGAGCAATCAGCCCCAGCATTTT. Protein: CASSQDWALRSNQPQHF. This chain links TRBV4-3 with TRBJ1-5; D remains ambiguous. V lost 0 bases and J lost 1, with 13 bases in between. The CDR3 is 17 amino acids. Germline CDR1 reads LGHNA; CDR2 reads YSLEER.

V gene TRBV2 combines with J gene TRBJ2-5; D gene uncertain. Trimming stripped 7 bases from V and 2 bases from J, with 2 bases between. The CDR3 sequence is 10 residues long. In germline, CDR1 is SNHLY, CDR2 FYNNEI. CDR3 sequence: CASIQETQYF. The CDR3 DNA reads TGTGCCAGCATACAAGAGACCCAGTACTTC.

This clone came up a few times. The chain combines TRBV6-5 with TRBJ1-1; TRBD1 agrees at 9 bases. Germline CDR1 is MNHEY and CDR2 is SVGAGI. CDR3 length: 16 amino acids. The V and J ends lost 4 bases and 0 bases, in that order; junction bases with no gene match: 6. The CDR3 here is CASSWTGTGMNTEAFF. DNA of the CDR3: TGTGCCAGCAGTTGGACCGGGACAGGGATGAACACTGAAGCTTTCTTT.

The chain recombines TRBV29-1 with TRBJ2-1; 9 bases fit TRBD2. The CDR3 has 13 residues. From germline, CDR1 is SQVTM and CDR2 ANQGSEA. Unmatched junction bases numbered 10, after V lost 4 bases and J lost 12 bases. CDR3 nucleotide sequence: TGCAGCGTTGCCGGCCCTAGCGGGAAAGGGCAGTTCTTC. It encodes CSVAGPSGKGQFF.

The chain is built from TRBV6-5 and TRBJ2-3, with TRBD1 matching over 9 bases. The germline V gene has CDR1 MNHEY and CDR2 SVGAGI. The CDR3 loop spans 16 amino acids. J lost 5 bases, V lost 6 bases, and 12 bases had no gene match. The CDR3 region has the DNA TGTGCCAGCAGCTACAGTGGGACAGGGAAAGGAGATACGCAGTATTTT. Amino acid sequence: CASSYSGTGKGDTQYF.

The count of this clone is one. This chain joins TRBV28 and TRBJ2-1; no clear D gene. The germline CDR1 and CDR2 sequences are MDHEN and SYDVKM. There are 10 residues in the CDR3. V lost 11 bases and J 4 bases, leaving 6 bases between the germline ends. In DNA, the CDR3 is TGTGCCGTCCTTTACAATGAGCAGTTCTTC. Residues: CAVLYNEQFF. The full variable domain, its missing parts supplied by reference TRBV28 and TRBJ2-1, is DVKVTQSSRYLVKRTGEKVFLECVQDMDHENMFWYRQDPGLGLRLIYFSYDVKMKEKGDIPEGYSVSREKKERFSLILESASTNQTSMYLCAVLYNEQFFGPGTRLTVL.

This chain's CDR3 is CSVERTAINYGYTF. The DNA for the CDR3 is TGCAGCGTTGAACGGACAGCTATTAACTATGGCTACACCTTC. This sequence joins TRBV29-1 and TRBJ1-2, with D possibly being TRBD1 (6 bases). Germline-derived CDR1 and CDR2 are SQVTM and ANQGSEA. The CDR3 contains 14 residues. Trimming left V 2 bases short and J 1 base short, with 11 bases between.

CDR3 nucleotide sequence: TGCGCCAGCAGAGACGGGTATGGCTACACCTTC. It yields the protein CASRDGYGYTF. This chain connects TRBV10-1 to TRBJ1-2; D call uncertain. CDR1 is WNHNN, CDR2 SYGVQD, per germline (reference sequence). Trimming shortened V by 6 bases and J by 5 bases, and 7 bases separated the two germline ends. The CDR3 runs 11 residues.

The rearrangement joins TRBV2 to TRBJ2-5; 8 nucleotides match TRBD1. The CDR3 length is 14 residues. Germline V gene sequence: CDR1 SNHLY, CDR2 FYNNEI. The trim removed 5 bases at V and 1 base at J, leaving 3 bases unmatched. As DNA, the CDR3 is TGTGCCAGCAGTCAGGGGGCCCTCCAAGAGACCCAGTACTTC. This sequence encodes CASSQGALQETQYF.